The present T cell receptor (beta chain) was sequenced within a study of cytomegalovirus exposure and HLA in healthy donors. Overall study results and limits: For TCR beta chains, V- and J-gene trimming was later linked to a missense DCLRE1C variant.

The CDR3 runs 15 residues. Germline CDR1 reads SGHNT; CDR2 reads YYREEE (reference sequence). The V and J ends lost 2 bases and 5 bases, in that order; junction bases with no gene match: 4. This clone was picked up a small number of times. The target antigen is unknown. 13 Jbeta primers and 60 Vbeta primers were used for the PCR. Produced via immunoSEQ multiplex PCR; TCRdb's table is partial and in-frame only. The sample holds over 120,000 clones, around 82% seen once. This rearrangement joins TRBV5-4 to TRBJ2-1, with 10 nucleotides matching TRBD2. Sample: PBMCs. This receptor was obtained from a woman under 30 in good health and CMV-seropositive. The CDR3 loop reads CASSLLAGLNNEQFF. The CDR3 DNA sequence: TGTGCCAGCAGCTTACTAGCGGGGCTTAACAATGAGCAGTTCTTC.